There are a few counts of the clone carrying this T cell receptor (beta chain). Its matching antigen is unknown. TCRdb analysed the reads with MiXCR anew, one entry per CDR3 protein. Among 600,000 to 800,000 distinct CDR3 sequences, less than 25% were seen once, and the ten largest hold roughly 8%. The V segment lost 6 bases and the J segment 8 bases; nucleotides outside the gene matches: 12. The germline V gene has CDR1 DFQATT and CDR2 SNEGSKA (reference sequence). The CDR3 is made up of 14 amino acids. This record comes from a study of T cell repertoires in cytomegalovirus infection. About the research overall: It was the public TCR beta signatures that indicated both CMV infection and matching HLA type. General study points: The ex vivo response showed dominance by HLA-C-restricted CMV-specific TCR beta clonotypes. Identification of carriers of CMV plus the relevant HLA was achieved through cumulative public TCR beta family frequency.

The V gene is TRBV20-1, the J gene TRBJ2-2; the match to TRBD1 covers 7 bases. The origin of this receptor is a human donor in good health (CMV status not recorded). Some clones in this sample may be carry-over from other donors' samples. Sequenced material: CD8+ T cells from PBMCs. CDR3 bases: TGCAGTGCCCCCGGCCGAAGGGGGCTGGGGGAGCTGTTTTTT. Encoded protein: CSAPGRRGLGELFF.